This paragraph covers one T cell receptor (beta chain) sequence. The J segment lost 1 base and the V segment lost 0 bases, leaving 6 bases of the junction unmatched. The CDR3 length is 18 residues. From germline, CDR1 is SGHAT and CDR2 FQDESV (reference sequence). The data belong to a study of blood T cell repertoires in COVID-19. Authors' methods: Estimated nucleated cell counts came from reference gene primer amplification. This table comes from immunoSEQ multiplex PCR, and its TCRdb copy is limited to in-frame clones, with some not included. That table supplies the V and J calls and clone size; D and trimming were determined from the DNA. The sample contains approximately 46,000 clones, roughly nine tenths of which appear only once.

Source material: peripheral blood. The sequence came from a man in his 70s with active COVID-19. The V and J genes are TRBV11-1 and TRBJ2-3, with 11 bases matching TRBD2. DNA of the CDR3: TGTGCCAGCAGCTTAGCGCTCGGTAGCGGGGGGGGCACAGATACGCAGTATTTT. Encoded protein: CASSLALGSGGGTDTQYF.